What follows are 12 T cell receptor beta chains derived from one specimen sequenced in a study of T cells after yellow fever vaccination (dated by TCRdb to the late 2010s). The method was 5' RACE. Instrument used: Illumina HiSeq 2500. TCRdb reprocessing: public reads trimmed at Q25 with fastp, clones called with MiXCR, in-frame beta chains kept. Merged by CDR3 protein, the rows form single entries marked with the most common genes and DNA. Present in this sample are around 47,000 distinct CDR3 sequences, roughly 6.4% of which were seen just once. The ten largest clones capture 15% of the sample. The treatment or condition label here, explained by the study, means: live attenuated yellow fever vaccine strain. Sequenced here: CD8+ T cells not binding an NS4B(214-222) dextramer, sorted from PBMCs, sampled 45 days after the yellow fever booster vaccination. This specimen's cell subset or site label, per the study, means: NS4B epitope dextramer-negative CD8 T cells. These receptors came from a man aged 25 to 40 who received the YFV17D yellow fever vaccine.

This clonotype was seen ten or more times. The V call is TRBV6-2 or TRBV6-3, the J call TRBJ2-1; 8 bases fit TRBD2. With V trimmed by 0 bases and J by 0 bases, 10 bases remained unmatched. The CDR3 contains 19 residues. Per germline, CDR1 MNHEY and CDR2 SVGEGT. The CDR3 sequence: CASSYSPLLAGSSYNEQFF. The CDR3 region has the DNA TGTGCCAGCAGTTACTCGCCACTATTAGCGGGAAGCTCCTACAATGAGCAGTTCTTC.

V gene TRBV6-2 or TRBV6-3 combines with J gene TRBJ2-1, with 8 positions matching TRBD2. The V segment lost 0 bases and the J segment 0 bases; nucleotides outside the gene matches: 4. Germline CDR1 is MNHEY and CDR2 is SVGEGT. This CDR3 comprises 17 residues. CDR3 sequence (DNA): TGTGCCAGCAGTTACTCCCCACTAGCGGCCTCCTACAATGAGCAGTTCTTC. Its protein product is CASSYSPLAASYNEQFF.

This clonotype was counted many times. The rearrangement links TRBV11-2 to TRBJ2-1; the D gene is possibly TRBD2 (6 bases). This CDR3 is built from 13 residues. In germline, CDR1 is SGHAT, CDR2 FQNNGV. V lost 8 bases and J 8 bases, leaving 16 bases between the germline ends. The CDR3 spells CASRGTGFYEQFF. CDR3 nucleotides: TGTGCCAGCCGCGGGACTGGTTTTTATGAGCAGTTCTTC.

The chain links TRBV10-3 to TRBJ2-3, with 10 bases identical to TRBD2. This CDR3 has 19 amino acids. Trimming took 0 bases from V and 4 from J; bases not matched to a gene: 13. Germline lookup yields CDR1 ENHRY and CDR2 SYGVKD. The CDR3 DNA is TGTGCCATCAGTGAGTCTGGGAGCGGGAGGGCCGTAGTGGCAGATACGCAGTATTTT. Encoded protein: CAISESGSGRAVVADTQYF.

This clonotype was recorded many times. This rearrangement joins TRBV6-2 or TRBV6-3 to TRBJ2-7, with D unclear. Per the germline V gene, CDR1 is MNHEY and CDR2 is SVGEGT. This CDR3 contains 13 residues. Deletions cut 6 bases from V and 3 bases from J, with 12 bases between. The CDR3 is CASSLGPLYEQYF. CDR3 nucleotides: TGTGCCAGCAGCCTCGGTCCCCTCTACGAGCAGTACTTC.

This clonotype was seen a handful of times. The chain joins TRBV20-1 to TRBJ2-7; D possibly corresponds to TRBD2 (5 bases). CDR1 and CDR2 (germline): DFQATT, SNEGSKA (reference sequence). V was shortened by 5 bases and J by 4 bases, with 21 bases between the two germline ends. The CDR3 is made up of 15 amino acids. Written as DNA, the CDR3 is TGCAGTGCTCTTGATGTCGAGGGAACATTGTACGAGCAGTACTTC. As protein: CSALDVEGTLYEQYF.

V usage is TRBV29-1 and J usage is TRBJ2-7, with 9 bases identical to TRBD2. Unmatched junction bases numbered 5, after V lost 5 bases and J lost 3 bases. The length of the CDR3 is 13 residues. Per the germline V gene, CDR1 is SQVTM and CDR2 is ANQGSEA. The CDR3 sequence is CSVSSGNHYEQYF. The CDR3 DNA sequence: TGCAGCGTTTCTAGCGGGAACCACTACGAGCAGTACTTC.

The V and J genes are TRBV20-1 and TRBJ2-1; 7 nucleotides align to TRBD1. V shed 0 bases and J 8 bases; nucleotides not matched to a gene: 7. Germline V lookup: CDR1 DFQATT, CDR2 SNEGSKA (reference sequence). CDR3 length: 14 residues. The CDR3 nucleotides are TGCAGTGCTAGAGACCTAAGACAGGGCGATGAGCAGTTCTTC. Protein: CSARDLRQGDEQFF.

This clonotype was seen many times. The J gene is TRBJ2-2, the V gene TRBV6-5, with D hard to call. Trimming shortened V by 0 bases and J by 1 base, and 6 bases separated the two germline ends. Germline-derived CDR1 and CDR2 are MNHEY and SVGAGI. The CDR3 loop spans 15 amino acids. DNA of the CDR3: TGTGCCAGCAGTTACTCGGCCGGGAACACCGGGGAGCTGTTTTTT. This gives the protein CASSYSAGNTGELFF.

In its sample, this clonotype was seen many times. The chain uses TRBV29-1 and TRBJ1-4, with a weak D call TRBD1 (5 bases). Germline V gene lookup returns CDR1 SQVTM and CDR2 ANQGSEA. The CDR3 consists of 13 residues. Trimming took off 8 bases at V and 6 bases at J, with 16 bases between the two ends. DNA of the CDR3: TGCAGCACCTCCGACAGTCCGGATGAAAAACTGTTTTTT. Its translation is CSTSDSPDEKLFF. Complete variable domain (other parts from reference TRBV29-1 and TRBJ1-4): SAVISQKPSRDICQRGTSLTIQCQVDSQVTMMFWYRQQPGQSLTLIATANQGSEATYESGFVIDKFPISRPNLTFSTLTVSNMSPEDSSIYLCSTSDSPDEKLFFGSGTQLSVL.

This clonotype was counted many times. V gene TRBV5-1 combines with J gene TRBJ2-7; D remains ambiguous. This CDR3 is 12 amino acids long. Germline CDR1 reads SGHRS; CDR2 reads YFSETQ. Trimming pared 4 bases from V and 5 bases from J, leaving 10 bases between. The CDR3 spells CASSNGWDEQYF. For the CDR3, the DNA is TGCGCCAGCAGCAACGGGTGGGACGAGCAGTACTTC.

This clonotype has a count of ten or more. The rearrangement uses TRBV2 and TRBJ2-7, with D possibly being TRBD1 (5 bases). The CDR3 totals 11 residues. Trimming pared 6 bases from V and 4 bases from J, leaving 7 bases between. Germline V CDR1 and CDR2: SNHLY, FYNNEI. CDR3 in amino acids: CASRGEYEQYF. For the CDR3, the DNA is TGTGCCAGCAGAGGGGAATACGAGCAGTACTTC.